This T cell receptor beta chain was retrieved from a study of T cells after yellow fever vaccination. A process of 5'RACE template switching, which added a universal primer site and UMIs, was used to make TCR cDNA. In TCRdb, the 5' RACE reads were re-called with MiXCR into one record per CDR3 protein. The data show a few hundred thousand distinct CDR3 sequences, less than 20% seen once. This clonotype was detected a few times. The CDR3 is 14 residues long. V dropped 4 bases and J dropped 14 bases, with 18 bases sitting between them. Germline V gene sequence: CDR1 SGHTA, CDR2 FQGNSA. The J gene is TRBJ1-6, the V gene TRBV7-2, with D perhaps matching TRBD1 (5 bases). This receptor was obtained from a man aged 25 to 40 who received the YFV17D yellow fever vaccine. The sequencing used PBMCs, collected 15 days after the yellow fever booster vaccination. CDR3 DNA: TGTGCCAGCAGCTCCCAGACAGTGCTTGGGGCCCTCCACTTT. Translation: CASSSQTVLGALHF.